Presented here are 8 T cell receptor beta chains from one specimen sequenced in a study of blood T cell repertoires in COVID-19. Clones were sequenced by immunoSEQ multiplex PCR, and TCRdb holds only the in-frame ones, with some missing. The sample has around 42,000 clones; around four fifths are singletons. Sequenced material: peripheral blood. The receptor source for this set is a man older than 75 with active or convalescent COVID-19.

The CDR3 reads CATGGGRGEQYF. CDR3 bases: TGTGCCACTGGCGGGGGGAGGGGCGAGCAGTACTTC. This rearrangement joins TRBV19 to TRBJ2-7, with 8 bases matching TRBD2. This CDR3 comprises 12 residues. The germline V gene encodes CDR1 LNHDA and CDR2 SQIVND (reference sequence). V trimming: 10 bases; J trimming: 6 bases; junction bases outside the gene matches: 8.

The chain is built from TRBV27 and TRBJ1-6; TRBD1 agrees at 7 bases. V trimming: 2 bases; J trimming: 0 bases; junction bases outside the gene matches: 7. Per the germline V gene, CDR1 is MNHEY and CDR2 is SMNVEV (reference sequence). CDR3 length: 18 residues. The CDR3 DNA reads TGTGCCAGCAGTTTACAAGGGGGACAGAGCTCCTATAATTCACCCCTCCACTTT. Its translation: CASSLQGGQSSYNSPLHF.

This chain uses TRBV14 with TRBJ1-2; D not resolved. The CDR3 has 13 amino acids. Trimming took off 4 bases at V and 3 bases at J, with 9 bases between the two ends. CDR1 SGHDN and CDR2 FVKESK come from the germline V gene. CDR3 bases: TGTGCCAGCAGCCGGCCCGGGTACTATGGCTACACCTTC. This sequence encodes CASSRPGYYGYTF.

CDR3: CASSVDRHPNTEAFF. In DNA form, the CDR3 reads TGTGCCAGCAGCGTAGATCGACACCCGAACACTGAAGCTTTCTTT. This chain uses TRBV9 with TRBJ1-1, with D hard to call. Looked up from germline, CDR1 is SGDLS and CDR2 is YYNGEE. The CDR3 sequence is 15 residues long. Trimming removed 0 bases at V and 1 base at J, with 10 bases between.

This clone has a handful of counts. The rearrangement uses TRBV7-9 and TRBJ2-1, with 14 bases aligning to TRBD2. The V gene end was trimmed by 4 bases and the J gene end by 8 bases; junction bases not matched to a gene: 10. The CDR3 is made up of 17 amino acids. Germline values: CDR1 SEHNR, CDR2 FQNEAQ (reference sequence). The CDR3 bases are TGTGCCAGCAGCTCGGAGCCGGGACTAGCGGGAGATGATGAGCAGTTCTTC. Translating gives CASSSEPGLAGDDEQFF.

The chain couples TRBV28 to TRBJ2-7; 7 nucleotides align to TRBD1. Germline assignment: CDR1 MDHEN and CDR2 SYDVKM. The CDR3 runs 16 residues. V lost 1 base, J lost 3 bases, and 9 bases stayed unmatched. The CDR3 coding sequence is TGTGCCAGCAGTTTATACCCCGGACAGGAGAACTACGAGCAGTACTTC. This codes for CASSLYPGQENYEQYF.

In DNA form, the CDR3 reads TGTGCCAGCAGTCACGGGACAGGCGTTACCGGGGAGCTGTTTTTT. Protein: CASSHGTGVTGELFF. The chain is built from TRBV3-1 (or the pseudogene TRBV3-2) and TRBJ2-2; 8 bases match TRBD1. V lost 6 bases and J lost 5; bases outside the gene matches: 8. Germline CDR1 and CDR2: LGHDT and YNNKEL (reference sequence). The CDR3 loop spans 15 amino acids.

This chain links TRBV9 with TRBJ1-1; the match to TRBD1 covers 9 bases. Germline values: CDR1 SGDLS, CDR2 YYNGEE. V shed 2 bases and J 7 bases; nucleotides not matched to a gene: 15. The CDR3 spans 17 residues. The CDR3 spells CASSVYPLGGQGGEAFF. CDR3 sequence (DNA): TGTGCCAGCAGCGTTTATCCCCTTGGGGGACAGGGAGGTGAAGCTTTCTTT.